This paragraph reports one T cell receptor (beta chain). What it recognizes is unknown. An assay was performed, and its level was deep. As originally analysed: Junction-only sequences produced by ImmunoSEQ had no quality scores, so filtering differed. Sequencing used immunoSEQ multiplex PCR; TCRdb keeps in-frame clones, though not all of them. The DNA gave D and trimming, while V, J and clone size come from that table. Here the sample spans 300,000 or so clones, approximately 74% being singletons. This record comes from a study of shared clonotypes between healthy human individuals. Whole-study results and caveats: Shared across four donors were around 5% of the naive CD4 clonotypes.

The CDR3 consists of 13 residues. The V gene's germline CDR1 is SEHNR and CDR2 FQNEAQ (reference sequence). Trimming shortened V by 7 bases and J by 1 base, and 11 bases separated the two germline ends. The sequence came from a young man in good health. Material: memory CD4+ T cells sorted from blood. Subset denoted: CD45RA-negative fraction. The J gene is TRBJ2-7, the V gene TRBV7-9; D is perhaps TRBD2 (7 bases). The CDR3 DNA is TGTGCCAGCACCCGGGGGGCGTCCTACGAGCAGTACTTC. This gives the protein CASTRGASYEQYF.